The source of this T cell receptor beta chain is a study of technical replicates of blood from a handful of donors. Here immunoSEQ multiplex PCR was the method, and the copy in TCRdb shows in-frame clones only, minus some. The data contain roughly 81,000 clones, roughly 85% of them singletons. This CDR3 is 13 amino acids long. V lost 2 bases to trimming and J lost 5 bases; unmatched junction nucleotides: 2. Germline assignment: CDR1 SGHAT and CDR2 FQNNGV. The receptor's source is a human donor in good health. Some clones in this sample may be carry-over from other donors' samples. The sequencing sample was made of PBMCs. The chain joins TRBV11-2 to TRBJ2-5; 7 bases align to TRBD2. CDR3 sequence (DNA): TGTGCCAGCAGCTTAAATAGCGGGGAGACCCAGTACTTC. Amino acid sequence: CASSLNSGETQYF.